This T cell receptor (beta chain) stems from a study of T cell responses to AZD1222 COVID-19 vaccine. General observations from the study: Baseline seropositives among AZD1222 recipients totaled only five or six. In a largely white British group with more females than males, clonal diversity was possibly underestimated. Samples come after the peak T cell response, not at day 14. The study found vaccine-associated CD4 TCRs spanning spike, dominant at 160-218 and 743-854.

The V gene's germline CDR1 is GTSNPN and CDR2 SVGIG (reference sequence). This CDR3 is built from 14 residues. J gave up 1 base and V 2 bases, and 1 base lay outside the gene matches. The assay was immunoSEQ multiplex PCR, and TCRdb's table has in-frame clones only and misses some. Of roughly 170,000 clones in the sample, roughly 92% were seen once. Concerning this clone itself: No antigen is known for it.

The J gene is TRBJ1-1, the V gene TRBV30; 10 bases map to TRBD1. Source: peripheral blood, taken 28 days after the second AZD1222 dose. This TCR was recovered from an adult who received the AZD1222 COVID-19 vaccine. CDR3: CAWSRDRGNTEAFF. DNA of the CDR3: TGTGCCTGGAGTCGGGACAGGGGGAACACTGAAGCTTTCTTT.